This T cell receptor (beta chain) was retrieved from a study of cytomegalovirus exposure and HLA in healthy donors. 60 Vbeta and 13 Jbeta primers were used in PCR. Assay used: immunoSEQ multiplex PCR; TCRdb lists only in-frame clones, some missing. This table has about 280,000 clones, 85% to 90% appearing once. From germline, CDR1 is SGHRS and CDR2 YFSETQ. Trimming removed 4 bases from V and 3 bases from J; junction bases left unmatched: 7. The CDR3 extends over 15 amino acids. Sequences were obtained from PBMCs. The J gene is TRBJ1-1, the V gene TRBV5-1; 9 bases map to TRBD1. The clonotype was recovered from a woman between 18 and 29 years old in good health and CMV-seronegative. This CDR3 is CASSGDRASYTEAFF. For the CDR3, the DNA is TGCGCCAGCAGCGGGGACAGGGCGTCGTACACTGAAGCTTTCTTT.